This entry is about one TCR beta chain. The CDR3 has 17 amino acids. Trimming left V 2 bases short and J 0 bases short, with 14 bases between. Germline CDR1 and CDR2: LGHDT and YNNKEL (reference sequence). Repertoires were generated with immunoSEQ multiplex PCR, while TCRdb's copy carries only in-frame clones and drops some. Among around 80,000 clones, 70% to 90% were seen once, and the ten largest hold under 11%. These data belong to a study of T cell responses to AZD1222 COVID-19 vaccine. The chain has TRBV3-1 (or the pseudogene TRBV3-2) and TRBJ2-1; a weak D match, TRBD1 (5 bases). Sequenced material: peripheral blood, taken 28 days after the second AZD1222 dose. The clonotype originates from an adult who received the AZD1222 COVID-19 vaccine. The CDR3 DNA is TGTGCCAGCAGCCAAACCCCCCAGGGTTTCTCCTACAATGAGCAGTTCTTC. This codes for CASSQTPQGFSYNEQFF.